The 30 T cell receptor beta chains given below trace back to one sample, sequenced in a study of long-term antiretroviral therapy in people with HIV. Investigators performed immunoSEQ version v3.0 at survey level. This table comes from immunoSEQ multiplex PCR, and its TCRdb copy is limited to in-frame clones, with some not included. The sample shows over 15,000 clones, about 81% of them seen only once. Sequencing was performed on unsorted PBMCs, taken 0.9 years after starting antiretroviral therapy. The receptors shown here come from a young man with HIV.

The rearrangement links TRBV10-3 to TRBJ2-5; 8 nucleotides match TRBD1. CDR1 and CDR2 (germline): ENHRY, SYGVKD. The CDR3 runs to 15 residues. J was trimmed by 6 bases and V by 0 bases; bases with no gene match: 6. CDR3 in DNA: TGTGCCATCAGTGAGTCACAGGGGGAGGCGAAGACCCAGTACTTC. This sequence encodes CAISESQGEAKTQYF.

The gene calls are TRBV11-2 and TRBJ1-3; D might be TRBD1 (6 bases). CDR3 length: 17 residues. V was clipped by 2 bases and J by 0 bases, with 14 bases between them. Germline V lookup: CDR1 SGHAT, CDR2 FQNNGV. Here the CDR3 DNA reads TGTGCCAGCAGCTTATACGCAGGGGCGAGCTCTGGAAACACCATATATTTT. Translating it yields CASSLYAGASSGNTIYF. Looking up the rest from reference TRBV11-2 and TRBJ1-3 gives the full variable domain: EAGVAQSPRYKIIEKRQSVAFWCNPISGHATLYWYQQILGQGPKLLIQFQNNGVVDDSQLPKDRFSAERLKGVDSTLKIQPAKLEDSAVYLCASSLYAGASSGNTIYFGEGSWLTVV.

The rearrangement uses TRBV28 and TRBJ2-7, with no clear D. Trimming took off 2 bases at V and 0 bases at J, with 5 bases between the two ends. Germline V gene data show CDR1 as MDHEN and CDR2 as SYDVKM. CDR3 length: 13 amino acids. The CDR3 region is CASSLGGSYEQYV. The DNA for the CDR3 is TGTGCCAGCAGTTTAGGCGGCTCCTACGAGCAGTACGTC.

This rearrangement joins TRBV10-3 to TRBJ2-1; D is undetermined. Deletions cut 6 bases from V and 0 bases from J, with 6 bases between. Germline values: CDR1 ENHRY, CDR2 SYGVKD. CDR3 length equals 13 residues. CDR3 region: CAIRESSYNEQFF. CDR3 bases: TGTGCCATCAGAGAGAGCTCCTACAATGAGCAGTTCTTC.

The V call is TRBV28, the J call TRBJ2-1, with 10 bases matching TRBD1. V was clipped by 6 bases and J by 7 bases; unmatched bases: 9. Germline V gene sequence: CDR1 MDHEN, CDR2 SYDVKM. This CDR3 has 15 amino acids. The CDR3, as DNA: TGTGCCAGCAGCCGACAGGGGGCTTCGGAAAATGAGCAGTTCTTC. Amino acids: CASSRQGASENEQFF.

As DNA, the CDR3 is TGCGCCAGCAGCTTGGCCGGCTCAAACTCTGGAAACACCATATATTTT. It yields the protein CASSLAGSNSGNTIYF. The V gene is TRBV5-1, the J gene TRBJ1-3; no reliable D call. V shed 0 bases and J shed 0 bases, with 10 bases lying between them. Looked up from germline, CDR1 is SGHRS and CDR2 is YFSETQ. The CDR3 spans 16 residues.

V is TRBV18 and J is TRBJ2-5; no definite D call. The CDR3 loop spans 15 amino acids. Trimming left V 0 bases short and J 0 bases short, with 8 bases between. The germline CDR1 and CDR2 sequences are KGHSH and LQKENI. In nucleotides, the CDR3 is TGTGCCAGCTCACCACCGGACGGATACCAAGAGACCCAGTACTTC. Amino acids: CASSPPDGYQETQYF.

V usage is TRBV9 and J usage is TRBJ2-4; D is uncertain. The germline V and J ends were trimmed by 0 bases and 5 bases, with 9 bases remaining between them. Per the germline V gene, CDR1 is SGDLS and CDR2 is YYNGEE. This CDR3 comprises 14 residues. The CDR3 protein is CASSVAGRENIQYF. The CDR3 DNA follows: TGTGCCAGCAGCGTAGCTGGACGGGAAAACATTCAGTACTTC. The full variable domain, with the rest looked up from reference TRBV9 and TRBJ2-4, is DSGVTQTPKHLITATGQRVTLRCSPRSGDLSVYWYQQSLDQGLQFLIQYYNGEERAKGNILERFSAQQFPDLHSELNLSSLELGDSALYFCASSVAGRENIQYFGAGTRLSVL.

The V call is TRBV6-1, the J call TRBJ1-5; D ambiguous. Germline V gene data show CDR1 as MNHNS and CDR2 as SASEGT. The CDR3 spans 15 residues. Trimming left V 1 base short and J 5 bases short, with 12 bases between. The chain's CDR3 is CASSEGAFGHQPQHF. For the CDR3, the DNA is TGTGCCAGCAGTGAAGGGGCCTTCGGGCATCAGCCCCAGCATTTT.

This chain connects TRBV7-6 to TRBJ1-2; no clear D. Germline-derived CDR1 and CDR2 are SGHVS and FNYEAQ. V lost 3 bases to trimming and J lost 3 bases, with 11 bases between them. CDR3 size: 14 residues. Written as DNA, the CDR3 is TGTGCCAGCAGCTTTGGGAACCGGGACTATGGCTACACCTTC. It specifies CASSFGNRDYGYTF.

The CDR3 nucleotides are TGCGCCAGCAGCCGAACGGGACTACACACCGGGGAGCTGTTTTTT. This gives the protein CASSRTGLHTGELFF. The V gene is TRBV23-1, the J gene TRBJ2-2; 7 bases agree with TRBD2. Being an ORF, TRBV23-1 has a function that is uncertain. The CDR3 covers 15 residues. V trimming: 6 bases; J trimming: 3 bases; junction bases outside the gene matches: 7.

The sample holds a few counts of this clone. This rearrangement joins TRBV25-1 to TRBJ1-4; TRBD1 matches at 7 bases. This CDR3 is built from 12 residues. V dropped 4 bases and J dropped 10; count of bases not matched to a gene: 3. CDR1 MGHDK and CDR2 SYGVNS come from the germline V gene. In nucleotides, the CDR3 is TGTGCCAGCAGTGGACAGGGCGGAAAACTGTTTTTT. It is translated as CASSGQGGKLFF.

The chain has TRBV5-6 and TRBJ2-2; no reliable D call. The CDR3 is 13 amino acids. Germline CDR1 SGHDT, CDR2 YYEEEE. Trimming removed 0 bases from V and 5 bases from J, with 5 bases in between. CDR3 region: CASSLGFTGELFF. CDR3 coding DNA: TGTGCCAGCAGCTTGGGTTTTACCGGGGAGCTGTTTTTT.

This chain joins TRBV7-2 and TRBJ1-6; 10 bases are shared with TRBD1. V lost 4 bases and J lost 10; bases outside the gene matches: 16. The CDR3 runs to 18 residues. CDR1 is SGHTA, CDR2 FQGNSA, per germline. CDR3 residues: CASSSHRQGAVSGSPLHF. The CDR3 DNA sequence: TGTGCCAGCAGCTCCCACCGACAGGGGGCTGTTTCTGGATCACCCCTCCACTTT.

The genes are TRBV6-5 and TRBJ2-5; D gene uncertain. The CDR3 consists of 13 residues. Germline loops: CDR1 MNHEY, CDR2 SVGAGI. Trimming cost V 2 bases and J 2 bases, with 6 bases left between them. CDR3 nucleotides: TGTGCCAGCAGTTACGGCGTTCAAGAGACCCAGTACTTC. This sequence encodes CASSYGVQETQYF.

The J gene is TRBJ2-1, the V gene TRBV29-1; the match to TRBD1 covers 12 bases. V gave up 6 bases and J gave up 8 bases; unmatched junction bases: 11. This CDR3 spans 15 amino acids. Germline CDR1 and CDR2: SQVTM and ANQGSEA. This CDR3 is CSVEGQGAFRYEQFF. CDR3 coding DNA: TGCAGCGTGGAGGGACAGGGGGCGTTTCGATATGAGCAGTTCTTC.

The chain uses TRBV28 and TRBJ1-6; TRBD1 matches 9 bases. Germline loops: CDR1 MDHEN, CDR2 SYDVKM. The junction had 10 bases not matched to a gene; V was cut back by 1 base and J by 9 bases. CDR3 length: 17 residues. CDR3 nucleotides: TGTGCCAGCAGTTTATTATTAGGACAGGGGCTTACTTCACCCCTCCACTTT. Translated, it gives CASSLLLGQGLTSPLHF.

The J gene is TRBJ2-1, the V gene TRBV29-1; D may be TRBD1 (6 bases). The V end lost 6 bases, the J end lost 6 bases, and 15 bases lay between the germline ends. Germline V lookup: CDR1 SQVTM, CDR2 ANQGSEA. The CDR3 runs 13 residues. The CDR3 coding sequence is TGCAGCGTCCTAGTCAGGGGTAGCAATGAGCAGTTCTTC. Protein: CSVLVRGSNEQFF.

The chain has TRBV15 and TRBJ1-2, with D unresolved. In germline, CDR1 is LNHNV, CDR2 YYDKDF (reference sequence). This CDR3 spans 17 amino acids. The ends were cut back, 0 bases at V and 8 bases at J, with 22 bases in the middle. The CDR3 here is CATSRDKAGRSVGGYTF. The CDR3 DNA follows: TGTGCCACCAGCAGAGATAAGGCCGGTCGGAGTGTGGGAGGCTACACCTTC. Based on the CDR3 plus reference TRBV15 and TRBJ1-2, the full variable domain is DAMVIQNPRYQVTQFGKPVTLSCSQTLNHNVMYWYQQKSSQAPKLLFHYYDKDFNNEADTPDNFQSRRPNTSFCFLDIRSPGLGDTAMYLCATSRDKAGRSVGGYTFGSGTRLTVV.

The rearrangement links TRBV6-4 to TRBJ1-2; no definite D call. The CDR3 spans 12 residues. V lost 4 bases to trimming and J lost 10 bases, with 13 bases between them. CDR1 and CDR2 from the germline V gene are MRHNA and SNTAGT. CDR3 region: CASSVLEGAYTF. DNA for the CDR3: TGTGCCAGCAGTGTGTTAGAGGGCGCCTACACCTTC.

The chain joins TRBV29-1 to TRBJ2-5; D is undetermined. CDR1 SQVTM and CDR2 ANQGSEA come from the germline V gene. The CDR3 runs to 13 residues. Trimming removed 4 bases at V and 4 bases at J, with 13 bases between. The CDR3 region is CSVGGRSGETQYF. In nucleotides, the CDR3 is TGCAGCGTTGGCGGCAGGTCAGGAGAGACCCAGTACTTC.

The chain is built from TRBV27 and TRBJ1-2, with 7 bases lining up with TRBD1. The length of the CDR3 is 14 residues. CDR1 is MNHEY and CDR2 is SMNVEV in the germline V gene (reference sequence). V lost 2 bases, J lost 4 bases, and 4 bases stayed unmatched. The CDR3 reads CASSLRQGVYGYTF. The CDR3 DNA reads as TGTGCCAGCAGTTTACGACAGGGAGTCTATGGCTACACCTTC.

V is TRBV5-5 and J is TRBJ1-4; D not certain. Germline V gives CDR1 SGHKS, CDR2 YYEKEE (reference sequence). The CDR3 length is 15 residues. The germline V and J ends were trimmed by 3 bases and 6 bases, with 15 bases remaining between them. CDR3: CASSSTEIAYEKLFF. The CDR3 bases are TGTGCCAGCAGCTCAACCGAGATTGCTTATGAAAAACTGTTTTTT.

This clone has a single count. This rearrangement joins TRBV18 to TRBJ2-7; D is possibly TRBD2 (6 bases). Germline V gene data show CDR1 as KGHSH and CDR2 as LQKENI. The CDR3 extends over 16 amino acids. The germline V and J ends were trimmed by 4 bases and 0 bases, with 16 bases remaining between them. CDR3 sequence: CASSLNGGASSYEQYF. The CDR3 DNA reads TGTGCCAGCTCACTAAACGGCGGGGCTAGCTCCTACGAGCAGTACTTC.

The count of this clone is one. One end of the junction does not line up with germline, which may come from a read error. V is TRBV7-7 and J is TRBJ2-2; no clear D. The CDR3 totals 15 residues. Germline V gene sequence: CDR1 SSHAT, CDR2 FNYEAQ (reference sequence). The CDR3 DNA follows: TGTGCTAGCAGCATAGGAGCTGCGAACACCGGGGAGCTGTTTTTT. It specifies CASSIGAANTGELFF.

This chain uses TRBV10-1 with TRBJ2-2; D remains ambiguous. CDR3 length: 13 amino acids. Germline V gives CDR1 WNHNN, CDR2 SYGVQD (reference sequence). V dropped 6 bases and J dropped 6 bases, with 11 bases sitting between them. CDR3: CASSPEPSGELFF. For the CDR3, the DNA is TGCGCCAGCAGCCCGGAGCCTTCCGGGGAGCTGTTTTTT.

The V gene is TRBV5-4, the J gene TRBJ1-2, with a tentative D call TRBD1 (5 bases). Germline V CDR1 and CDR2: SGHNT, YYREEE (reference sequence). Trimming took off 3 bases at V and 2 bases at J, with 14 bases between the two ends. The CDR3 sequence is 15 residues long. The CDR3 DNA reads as TGTGCCAGCAGCTCGACTCTCTCAGGGAACTATGGCTACACCTTC. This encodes CASSSTLSGNYGYTF.

The CDR3, as DNA: TGTGCCATCAGGGGTGGGAGGTCTGGGGCCAACGTCCTGACTTTC. This sequence encodes CAIRGGRSGANVLTF. The chain joins TRBV10-3 to TRBJ2-6, with D possibly being TRBD2 (6 bases). Germline lookup yields CDR1 ENHRY and CDR2 SYGVKD. Trimming took off 6 bases at V and 1 base at J, with 10 bases between the two ends. This CDR3 comprises 15 residues.

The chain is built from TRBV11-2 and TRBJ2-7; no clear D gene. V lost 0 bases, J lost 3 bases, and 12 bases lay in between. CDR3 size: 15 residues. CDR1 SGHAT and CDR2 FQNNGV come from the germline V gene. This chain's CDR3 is CASSLDHPSNYEQYF. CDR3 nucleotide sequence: TGTGCCAGCAGCTTAGACCATCCTTCCAACTACGAGCAGTACTTC.

CDR3 loop: CASSPGTASYNEQFF. The CDR3 coding sequence is TGTGCCAGCAGCCCCGGGACAGCTTCCTACAATGAGCAGTTCTTC. The rearrangement joins TRBV7-3 to TRBJ2-1; 7 nucleotides align to TRBD1. The CDR3 spans 15 residues. Losses at the gene ends were 5 bases for V and 1 base for J; bases not matched to a gene: 5. From germline, CDR1 is SGHTA and CDR2 FQGTGA. Supplemented by reference TRBV7-3 and TRBJ2-1, the full variable domain reads GAGVSQTPSNKVTEKGKYVELRCDPISGHTALYWYRQSLGQGPEFLIYFQGTGAADDSGLPNDRFFAVRPEGSVSTLKIQRTERGDSAVYLCASSPGTASYNEQFFGPGTRLTVL.